This passage covers 8 T cell receptor beta chains from one sample sequenced in a study of T cells after yellow fever vaccination. TCRdb re-called the 5' RACE reads through MiXCR, storing one row per CDR3 protein. The sample has 500,000 to 700,000 distinct CDR3 sequences; roughly 19% are singletons. Specimen: PBMCs, collected 15 days after the yellow fever booster vaccination. Receptor source: a man aged 30-40 years who received the YFV17D yellow fever vaccine.

This clonotype was seen more than once but under ten times. The gene calls are TRBV29-1 and TRBJ2-3, with 9 bases fitting TRBD2. This CDR3 contains 15 residues. Germline trimming cut 6 bases from V and 6 bases from J; bases unmatched to any gene: 13. The germline V gene encodes CDR1 SQVTM and CDR2 ANQGSEA. The CDR3 loop reads CSVVPRAGGLDTQYF. The CDR3 bases are TGCAGCGTGGTACCTCGGGCGGGAGGGTTGGATACGCAGTATTTT.

This clonotype appeared many times. The rearrangement joins TRBV4-3 to TRBJ2-3; the D call may be TRBD1 or TRBD2 (7 bases each). The germline CDR1 and CDR2 sequences are LGHNA and YSLEER. V was pared by 4 bases and J by 1 base, with 15 bases between. The CDR3 consists of 16 residues. CDR3 sequence: CASSPGGAGGTDTQYF. Here the CDR3 DNA reads TGCGCCAGCAGCCCAGGGGGGGCTGGAGGCACAGATACGCAGTATTTT.

In nucleotides, the CDR3 is TGTGCCAGCAGCTTTACCGCTAGCGGGAGTGGGGATACGCAGTATTTT. Its translation: CASSFTASGSGDTQYF. This sequence joins TRBV11-3 and TRBJ2-3; TRBD2 aligns across 10 bases. Germline V gives CDR1 SGHNT, CDR2 YENEEA. Unmatched junction bases numbered 9, after V lost 3 bases and J lost 6 bases. CDR3 size: 16 residues.

The sample holds a few counts of this clonotype. The chain links TRBV7-2 to TRBJ2-1, with 7 positions matching TRBD2. This CDR3 has 15 amino acids. Germline V lookup: CDR1 SGHTA, CDR2 FQGNSA. The V segment lost 1 base and the J segment 6 bases; nucleotides outside the gene matches: 6. CDR3 coding DNA: TGTGCCAGCAGCTTAGGTCGCCTAGCGGTCAATGAGCAGTTCTTC. Translating it yields CASSLGRLAVNEQFF.

There are a few counts of this clonotype. The chain joins TRBV28 to TRBJ1-5; 12 positions agree with TRBD1. Germline CDR1 reads MDHEN; CDR2 reads SYDVKM. The V gene end was trimmed by 8 bases and the J gene end by 2 bases; junction bases not matched to a gene: 10. The CDR3 length is 17 residues. In DNA, the CDR3 is TGTGCCAGCTCCCTCGCCGGGACAGGGGGCGGCAATCAGCCCCAGCATTTT. Protein: CASSLAGTGGGNQPQHF.

The chain has TRBV5-1 and TRBJ2-1; D tentatively fits TRBD1 or TRBD2 (6 bases each). There are 13 residues in the CDR3. The V end was cut by 4 bases, the J end by 9 bases, with 14 bases between. Germline V CDR1 and CDR2: SGHRS, YFSETQ. CDR3 residues: CASSRGRGVEQFF. CDR3 nucleotide sequence: TGCGCCAGCAGCCGGGGAAGGGGGGTTGAGCAGTTCTTC.

The chain links TRBV4-3 to TRBJ2-7, with D perhaps matching TRBD2 (6 bases). The ends were cut back, 1 base at V and 4 bases at J, with 11 bases in the middle. The germline V gene encodes CDR1 LGHNA and CDR2 YSLEER. The CDR3 is made up of 14 amino acids. The CDR3 DNA follows: TGCGCCAGCAGCCAAGGTCTGACTAGGTACGAGCAGTACTTC. It yields the protein CASSQGLTRYEQYF.

The sample holds a few counts of this clonotype. The V and J genes are TRBV6-4 and TRBJ2-3; 11 bases agree with TRBD2. The CDR3 has 15 residues. Germline assignment: CDR1 MRHNA and CDR2 SNTAGT. Unmatched junction bases numbered 5, after V lost 4 bases and J lost 5 bases. CDR3 sequence (DNA): TGTGCCAGCAGTGCGGGACTAGCGGTGGGAGATACGCAGTATTTT. Encoded protein: CASSAGLAVGDTQYF.